The 2 T cell receptor beta chains below were found in one sample sequenced in a study of response to subunit inactivated influenza vaccine. Using its own MiXCR run on the RT-PCR reads, TCRdb lists one record per CDR3 protein. The data show a few hundred thousand distinct CDR3 sequences, with 12% seen just once and 7.8% held by the top ten. Material: non-naive T cells sorted from PBMCs, obtained approximately 15 days before vaccination. These receptors all stem from a man in his forties or fifties who received an inactivated influenza vaccine.

This clonotype was seen ten or more times. This chain joins TRBV5-5 and TRBJ2-7, with TRBD1 matching 7 bases. CDR1 SGHKS and CDR2 YYEKEE come from the germline V gene (reference sequence). The junction had 6 bases not matched to a gene; V was cut back by 1 base and J by 2 bases. CDR3 length: 15 residues. DNA for the CDR3: TGTGCCAGCAGCTTGCCGGGACAGCAAGCCTACGAGCAGTACTTC. Translating it yields CASSLPGQQAYEQYF.

The sample holds many counts of this clonotype. The chain recombines TRBV11-2 with TRBJ2-1; a weak D match, TRBD1 (6 bases). Germline values: CDR1 SGHAT, CDR2 FQNNGV. Trimming took 4 bases from V and 0 from J, leaving 13 bases between them. The CDR3 extends over 16 amino acids. CDR3: CASSYLTGPSYNEQFF. The CDR3 region has the DNA TGTGCCAGCAGCTACCTAACAGGGCCCTCCTACAATGAGCAGTTCTTC.